Listed below are T cell receptor beta chains from one sample, sequenced in a study of blood T cell repertoires in COVID-19. Method: immunoSEQ multiplex PCR; TCRdb's copy keeps in-frame clones and lacks some. The sample comprises approximately 170,000 clones, 70% to 90% of which are singletons, and about 6.5% rests with the top ten. Specimen: peripheral blood. The receptor source for this set is a woman over 75 in a cohort sampled during active or convalescent COVID-19. Both conserved end residues are part of each CDR3. The D gene is left open where the match is weak. Not all rows give a size; the values are once, few, many and, for expanded clones, a class.

size: -
J: TRBJ1-4
D: -
V: TRBV15
CDR3: CATSRDPTEKLFF
DNA: TGTGCCACCAGCAGAGATCCTACTGAAAAACTGTTTTTT

size: -
J: TRBJ2-5
D: -
V: TRBV6-5
CDR3: CASRVGRETQYF
DNA: TGTGCCAGCAGGGTGGGGCGAGAGACCCAGTACTTC

size: -
J: TRBJ2-5
D: TRBD2
V: TRBV7-7
CDR3: CASSFGGNFGETQYF
DNA: TGTGCTAGCAGCTTCGGGGGGAATTTTGGAGAGACCCAGTACTTC

size: -
J: TRBJ1-4
D: -
V: TRBV15
CDR3: CATSANRVVNEKLFF
DNA: TGTGCCACCAGCGCCAACAGGGTGGTCAATGAAAAACTGTTTTTT

size: -
J: TRBJ1-4
D: TRBD1
V: TRBV30
CDR3: CAWTPGQGASGGF
DNA: TGTGCCTGGACCCCGGGACAGGGGGCCAGTGGCGGGTTT

size: few
J: TRBJ2-7
D: TRBD2
V: TRBV10-3
CDR3: CAISSGLAGGLEQYF
DNA: TGTGCCATCAGTTCGGGACTAGCGGGGGGGCTCGAGCAGTACTTC

size: -
J: TRBJ1-5
D: TRBD1
V: TRBV28
CDR3: CASSLRSDRAYQPQHF
DNA: TGTGCCAGCAGTTTAAGGTCGGACAGGGCGTACCAGCCCCAGCATTTT

size: -
J: TRBJ1-5
D: -
V: TRBV2
CDR3: CASSAGEFNQPQHF
DNA: TGTGCCAGCAGTGCAGGGGAATTCAATCAGCCCCAGCATTTT

size: once
J: TRBJ1-2
D: TRBD1
V: TRBV27
CDR3: CASSANRGHLHGYTF
DNA: TGTGCCAGCAGTGCTAACAGGGGCCATCTCCATGGCTACACCTTC

size: few
J: TRBJ2-2
D: TRBD1
V: TRBV15
CDR3: CATSRETGPGELFF
DNA: TGTGCCACCAGCAGGGAGACAGGGCCCGGGGAGCTGTTTTTT

size: -
J: TRBJ1-3
D: -
V: TRBV7-2
CDR3: CASSLGPPGDLSGNTIYF
DNA: TGTGCCAGCAGCTTAGGCCCCCCAGGGGACCTCTCTGGAAACACCATATATTTT

size: -
J: TRBJ1-1
D: TRBD1
V: TRBV6-6
CDR3: CASSPGTVTEAFF
DNA: TGTGCCAGCAGTCCCGGGACAGTCACTGAAGCTTTCTTT

size: -
J: TRBJ2-2
D: -
V: TRBV5-4
CDR3: CASSLVARDTGELFF
DNA: TGTGCCAGCAGCTTGGTAGCGCGGGACACCGGGGAGCTGTTTTTT

size: -
J: TRBJ2-3
D: TRBD1
V: TRBV27
CDR3: CASSLSSAPTGVRDTQYF
DNA: TGTGCCAGCAGTTTATCGTCGGCCCCGACAGGGGTTAGAGATACGCAGTATTTT

size: few
J: TRBJ1-2
D: -
V: TRBV9
CDR3: CASNRDKTNYGYTF
DNA: TGTGCCAGCAACCGGGACAAAACTAACTATGGCTACACCTTC

size: -
J: TRBJ2-3
D: -
V: TRBV21-1
CDR3: CASSKESRDTQYF
DNA: TGTGCCAGCAGCAAAGAGTCGCGGGATACGCAGTATTTT

size: -
J: TRBJ1-1
D: -
V: TRBV9
CDR3: CASSVTAMNTEAFF
DNA: TGTGCCAGCAGCGTAACAGCCATGAACACTGAAGCTTTCTTT

size: -
J: TRBJ1-1
D: TRBD1
V: TRBV6-5
CDR3: CASLGQGANTEAFF
DNA: TGTGCCAGCTTAGGACAGGGGGCAAACACTGAAGCTTTCTTT

size: -
J: TRBJ1-1
D: -
V: TRBV2
CDR3: CASRRSDFSSRGFNTEAFF
DNA: TGTGCCAGCAGGAGGTCGGATTTCAGTTCACGAGGATTTAACACTGAAGCTTTCTTT

size: -
J: TRBJ2-1
D: TRBD2
V: TRBV19
CDR3: CASSGAGTRYNEQFF
DNA: TGTGCCAGTAGTGGGGCCGGGACTAGATACAATGAGCAGTTCTTC

size: -
J: TRBJ2-3
D: -
V: TRBV2
CDR3: CASRKGGTDTQYF
DNA: TGTGCCAGCAGGAAGGGAGGCACAGATACGCAGTATTTT

size: -
J: TRBJ1-3
D: TRBD1
V: TRBV10-3
CDR3: CAISGTGGIGNTIYF
DNA: TGTGCCATCAGTGGGACAGGGGGGATTGGAAACACCATATATTTT

size: -
J: TRBJ2-7
D: -
V: TRBV13
CDR3: CASRSGGHRLGEQYF
DNA: TGTGCCAGCAGATCCGGCGGACACCGACTAGGGGAGCAGTACTTC

size: -
J: TRBJ2-1
D: TRBD1
V: TRBV5-1
CDR3: CASSQPGQGNEQFF
DNA: TGCGCCAGCAGCCAGCCGGGACAGGGGAATGAGCAGTTCTTC

size: -
J: TRBJ2-3
D: -
V: TRBV5-1
CDR3: CASSLGASTDTQYF
DNA: TGCGCCAGCAGCTTGGGGGCTAGCACAGATACGCAGTATTTT

size: -
J: TRBJ2-5
D: -
V: TRBV27
CDR3: CASSFMRGLAYLSPETQYF
DNA: TGTGCCAGCAGTTTTATGCGGGGGCTTGCGTATCTGTCCCCGGAGACCCAGTACTTC

size: -
J: TRBJ2-5
D: TRBD2
V: TRBV7-2
CDR3: CASSAIIAGGLETQYF
DNA: TGTGCCAGCAGCGCGATAATAGCGGGAGGGCTTGAGACCCAGTACTTC

size: -
J: TRBJ2-1
D: TRBD2
V: TRBV7-2
CDR3: CASSLQLAGQNEQFF
DNA: TGTGCCAGCAGTCTTCAGCTAGCGGGACAGAATGAGCAGTTCTTC

size: -
J: TRBJ2-1
D: TRBD2
V: TRBV4-1
CDR3: CASSHLLAGVTYNEQFF
DNA: TGCGCCAGCAGCCACCTACTAGCGGGAGTTACCTACAATGAGCAGTTCTTC

size: -
J: TRBJ1-1
D: -
V: TRBV24-1
CDR3: CATSDFSNTEAFF
DNA: TGTGCCACCAGTGATTTCTCCAACACTGAAGCTTTCTTT

size: -
J: TRBJ1-5
D: -
V: TRBV28
CDR3: CASSFLDRSNQPQHF
DNA: TGTGCCAGCAGTTTCCTCGACAGGAGCAATCAGCCCCAGCATTTT

size: -
J: TRBJ1-1
D: -
V: TRBV28
CDR3: CASSLSPTGRNTEAFF
DNA: TGTGCCAGCAGTTTATCCCCGACAGGCCGCAACACTGAAGCTTTCTTT

size: -
J: TRBJ2-3
D: TRBD1
V: TRBV25-1
CDR3: CASSLTGTGGRDTQYF
DNA: TGTGCCAGCAGCTTAACCGGGACAGGGGGCAGGGATACGCAGTATTTT

size: -
J: TRBJ2-2
D: TRBD2
V: TRBV19
CDR3: CASSPRRGRSGELFF
DNA: TGTGCCAGTAGTCCCCGGCGCGGGAGGAGCGGGGAGCTGTTTTTT

size: once
J: TRBJ2-1
D: -
V: TRBV7-2
CDR3: CASSLGRGQFF
DNA: TGTGCCAGCAGCTTAGGAAGGGGACAGTTCTTC

size: -
J: TRBJ1-1
D: -
V: TRBV12-3/TRBV12-4
CDR3: CASSLTMAAEAFF
DNA: TGTGCCAGCAGTTTAACCATGGCAGCTGAAGCTTTCTTT

size: -
J: TRBJ2-7
D: -
V: TRBV10-2
CDR3: CASSELDSLYSYEQYF
DNA: TGCGCCAGCAGTGAGCTGGACAGCCTATACTCCTACGAGCAGTACTTC

size: -
J: TRBJ2-7
D: TRBD2
V: TRBV6-5
CDR3: CASSYTSVASYEQYF
DNA: TGTGCCAGCAGTTATACTAGCGTTGCCTCCTACGAGCAGTACTTC

size: few
J: TRBJ1-2
D: -
V: TRBV30
CDR3: CAWSGGGYTF
DNA: TGTGCCTGGAGTGGCGGCGGCTACACCTTC

size: -
J: TRBJ1-4
D: TRBD1
V: TRBV5-1
CDR3: CASSSYQGANEKLFF
DNA: TGCGCCAGCAGCTCGTATCAGGGGGCTAATGAAAAACTGTTTTTT

size: -
J: TRBJ1-2
D: -
V: TRBV30
CDR3: CAWSVLGHGYTF
DNA: TGTGCCTGGAGTGTCCTAGGCCATGGCTACACCTTC

size: -
J: TRBJ2-1
D: TRBD2
V: TRBV7-2
CDR3: CASSLVGLAGGINEQFF
DNA: TGTGCCAGCAGCTTAGTAGGCCTAGCGGGAGGAATAAATGAGCAGTTCTTC

size: -
J: TRBJ2-3
D: TRBD1
V: TRBV4-3
CDR3: CASSPGTVSTDTQYF
DNA: TGCGCCAGCAGCCCTGGGACAGTAAGCACAGATACGCAGTATTTT

size: -
J: TRBJ2-3
D: -
V: TRBV9
CDR3: CASSVSGIPDTQYF
DNA: TGTGCCAGCAGCGTATCCGGGATCCCAGATACGCAGTATTTT

size: -
J: TRBJ2-1
D: TRBD2
V: TRBV10-1
CDR3: CASSESTPLAGGLFYNEQFF
DNA: TGCGCCAGCAGTGAGTCGACTCCACTAGCGGGAGGACTTTTCTACAATGAGCAGTTCTTC

size: -
J: TRBJ2-7
D: TRBD1
V: TRBV6-5
CDR3: CATSGTGGYEQYF
DNA: TGTGCCACCTCGGGGACAGGGGGCTACGAGCAGTACTTC

size: -
J: TRBJ2-3
D: -
V: TRBV25-1
CDR3: CASRRTGTDTQYF
DNA: TGTGCCAGCAGAAGGACAGGCACAGATACGCAGTATTTT

size: -
J: TRBJ2-4
D: TRBD2
V: TRBV28
CDR3: CASRGLAGLAKNIQYF
DNA: TGTGCCAGCAGGGGACTAGCGGGGTTAGCCAAAAACATTCAGTACTTC

size: -
J: TRBJ2-2
D: -
V: TRBV5-1
CDR3: CASSPFGANTGELFF
DNA: TGCGCCAGCAGCCCGTTCGGAGCGAACACCGGGGAGCTGTTTTTT

size: -
J: TRBJ2-5
D: TRBD2
V: TRBV4-3
CDR3: CASSQDGRGPSGEETQYF
DNA: TGCGCCAGCAGCCAAGATGGTAGGGGTCCTAGCGGGGAAGAGACCCAGTACTTC

size: -
J: TRBJ1-1
D: -
V: TRBV11-2
CDR3: CASSKRYGRGDTEAFF
DNA: TGTGCCAGCAGCAAACGCTATGGCCGGGGTGACACTGAAGCTTTCTTT

size: -
J: TRBJ2-7
D: TRBD2
V: TRBV9
CDR3: CASSVGSGGYYEQYF
DNA: TGTGCCAGCAGCGTAGGTAGCGGGGGCTACTACGAGCAGTACTTC

size: -
J: TRBJ1-6
D: -
V: TRBV28
CDR3: CALRRDPSSPLHF
DNA: TGTGCCCTACGGAGGGATCCAAGTTCACCCCTCCACTTT

size: -
J: TRBJ2-7
D: -
V: TRBV29-1
CDR3: CSVEEQGYEQYF
DNA: TGCAGCGTTGAAGAACAGGGTTACGAGCAGTACTTC

size: -
J: TRBJ1-2
D: -
V: TRBV27
CDR3: CASSKGGNGYTF
DNA: TGTGCCAGCAGTAAAGGGGGTAATGGCTACACCTTC

size: once
J: TRBJ1-1
D: -
V: TRBV11-3
CDR3: CASSLRTEAFF
DNA: TGTGCCAGCAGCTTAAGGACAGAAGCTTTCTTT

size: -
J: TRBJ2-1
D: -
V: TRBV9
CDR3: CASSVRSGYYNEQFF
DNA: TGTGCCAGCAGCGTACGTAGCGGCTACTACAATGAGCAGTTCTTC

size: -
J: TRBJ2-7
D: -
V: TRBV7-2
CDR3: CASSLNGYYEQYF
DNA: TGTGCCAGCAGCTTAAACGGGTACTACGAGCAGTACTTC

size: -
J: TRBJ2-5
D: TRBD2
V: TRBV10-3
CDR3: CATTLRSGGQETQYF
DNA: TGTGCCACCACCCTCCGGAGCGGGGGGCAAGAGACCCAGTACTTC